This T cell receptor (beta chain) was observed in a study of blood T cell repertoires in COVID-19. Overall study: Sources were T cells, B-cell-depleted T cells, or PBMCs; the material itself was cDNA or gDNA.

Sequenced by immunoSEQ multiplex PCR; TCRdb stores in-frame clones only, minus some. Of under 200,000 clones in the sample, 87% were seen once. The specimen was peripheral blood. This TCR came from a man aged 40-49 years with active or convalescent COVID-19.

The CDR3, as DNA: TGCAGCGTTTTGGACAGGGGGAATCAGCCCCAGCATTTT. As protein: CSVLDRGNQPQHF. The V and J genes are TRBV29-1 and TRBJ1-5; 10 bases fit TRBD1. The CDR3 is made up of 13 amino acids. Losses at the gene ends were 5 bases for V and 4 bases for J; bases not matched to a gene: 2. Germline CDR1 is SQVTM and CDR2 is ANQGSEA.